These T cell receptor beta chains were read from a single sample in a study of T cells in Graves' hyperthyroidism and ophthalmopathy. TCRdb called the multiplex PCR reads again in MiXCR, with one record for every CDR3 protein. Found here are some 98,000 distinct CDR3 sequences, approximately 40% of them singletons; the top ten hold about 10%. The sample comprised peripheral blood or thyroid tissue (not recorded which). Receptor source: a woman younger than 45 with Graves' hyperthyroidism. Each CDR3 is given with its conserved first and last residue. The D gene is left open where the match is weak. Clone size is stated in some rows and not others, as once, few, many or a class when expanded.

J,size,V,D,CDR3,DNA
TRBJ2-6,-,TRBV28,-,CASSRANVLTF,TGTGCCAGTTCTCGGGCCAACGTCCTGACTTTC
TRBJ1-4,many,TRBV2,-,CASSELGWKLFF,TGTGCCAGCAGTGAATTGGGTTGGAAACTGTTTTTT
TRBJ2-7,few,TRBV7-2,-,CASSPTTDSYEQYF,TGTGCCAGCAGCCCCACAACGGACAGCTACGAGCAGTACTTC
TRBJ2-3,-,TRBV5-1,TRBD2,CASSPPASGSADTQYF,TGCGCCAGCAGCCCCCCAGCCAGCGGGAGTGCAGATACGCAGTATTTT
TRBJ1-5,-,TRBV10-3,TRBD1,CAISGQGVDQPQHF,TGTGCCATCAGCGGACAGGGAGTCGATCAGCCCCAGCATTTT
TRBJ2-2,-,TRBV10-3,TRBD2,CASLAGGWNTGELFF,TGTGCCAGTCTAGCGGGAGGGTGGAACACCGGGGAGCTGTTTTTT
TRBJ2-7,many,TRBV7-8,-,CASSWAGYEQYF,TGTGCCAGCAGCTGGGCAGGCTACGAGCAGTACTTC
TRBJ1-6,medium-sized,TRBV25-1,-,CASTSAGNSPLHF,TGTGCCAGCACTTCAGCGGGAAATTCACCCCTCCACTTT
TRBJ2-2,once,TRBV2,-,CASSVFGPPGTGELFF,TGTGCCAGCAGTGTATTTGGTCCCCCAGGCACCGGGGAGCTGTTTTTT
TRBJ2-7,many,TRBV13,TRBD2,CASSPSGDGSEQYF,TGTGCCAGCAGCCCCAGCGGGGACGGGAGCGAGCAGTACTTC
TRBJ1-6,many,TRBV28,-,CASSEPGESSYNSPLHF,TGTGCCAGCAGTGAACCAGGGGAGAGCTCCTATAATTCACCCCTCCACTTT
TRBJ2-6,-,TRBV2,-,CASSSRGGYSGANVLTF,TGTGCCAGCAGTTCGAGGGGCGGTTACTCTGGGGCCAACGTCCTGACTTTC
TRBJ2-1,-,TRBV7-9,-,CASSSPNGFSYNEQFF,TGTGCCAGCAGCTCCCCTAACGGCTTCTCCTACAATGAGCAGTTCTTC
TRBJ1-3,-,TRBV7-9,TRBD1,CASSHLDRALSYGYTIYF,TGTGCCAGCAGCCACCTGGACAGGGCACTTTCCTATGGCTACACCATATATTTT
TRBJ1-5,many,TRBV6-5,-,CASSYLGGSNQPQHF,TGTGCCAGCAGTTACTTGGGGGGTAGCAATCAGCCCCAGCATTTT
TRBJ1-2,-,TRBV7-9,TRBD1,CASSRGQSAFYGYTF,TGTGCCAGCAGCCGGGGACAGAGCGCTTTCTATGGCTACACCTTC
TRBJ2-2,-,TRBV12-3/TRBV12-4,-,CASSPTGNTGELFF,TGTGCCAGCAGCCCGACAGGGAACACCGGGGAGCTGTTTTTT
TRBJ2-2,many,TRBV4-2,-,CASSRGAAGLDTGELFF,TGTGCCAGCAGCCGGGGGGCGGCGGGACTTGACACCGGGGAGCTGTTTTTT
TRBJ1-2,-,TRBV28,TRBD1,CASSQQGIDGYTF,TGTGCCAGCAGCCAACAGGGGATTGATGGCTACACCTTC
TRBJ2-7,-,TRBV7-9,TRBD2,CASRRTSGAYEQYF,TGTGCCAGCAGGAGGACTAGCGGAGCCTACGAGCAGTACTTC
TRBJ1-5,-,TRBV27,-,CASSHFNQPQHF,TGTGCCAGCAGTCATTTCAATCAGCCCCAGCATTTT
TRBJ2-3,many,TRBV4-2,TRBD1,CASSPTRQGRDTQYF,TGTGCCAGCAGCCCTACTAGACAGGGAAGGGATACGCAGTATTTT
TRBJ1-2,many,TRBV28,-,CASTVGQGTRYGYTF,TGTGCCAGCACAGTCGGGCAGGGAACCCGCTATGGCTACACCTTC
TRBJ1-5,-,TRBV5-1,TRBD1,CASSIGQGPNQPQHF,TGCGCCAGCAGCATAGGACAGGGACCCAATCAGCCCCAGCATTTT
TRBJ2-5,-,TRBV9,TRBD2,CASSLGLADQETQYF,TGTGCCAGCAGCCTGGGACTAGCGGATCAAGAGACCCAGTACTTC
TRBJ2-5,-,TRBV20-1,TRBD2,CSATPGLATQETQYF,TGCAGTGCTACGCCGGGACTAGCGACCCAAGAGACCCAGTACTTC
TRBJ1-1,many,TRBV10-3,-,CAISRGTGNMNTEAFF,TGTGCCATCAGTCGGGGAACAGGGAATATGAACACTGAAGCTTTCTTT
TRBJ2-1,-,TRBV18,TRBD1,CASSPSPGQGGWNEQFF,TGTGCCAGCTCACCCTCCCCGGGACAGGGAGGGTGGAATGAGCAGTTCTTC
TRBJ2-3,many,TRBV5-1,TRBD2,CASSLTSGSLDTQYF,TGCGCCAGCAGCTTAACTAGCGGGAGCCTCGATACGCAGTATTTT
TRBJ2-2,many,TRBV7-2,TRBD2,CASSFTSGRAGELFF,TGTGCCAGCAGCTTTACTAGCGGGAGGGCCGGGGAGCTGTTTTTT